These 20 T cell receptor beta chains came from one sample sequenced in a study of cytomegalovirus exposure and HLA in healthy donors. The study ran its PCR with 60 Vbeta and 13 Jbeta primers. Assay used: immunoSEQ multiplex PCR; TCRdb lists only in-frame clones, some missing. The sample lists some 170,000 clones; more than 75% were seen once. Sequenced: PBMCs. Every receptor here comes from a girl aged 10 to 17 in good health and CMV-seropositive.

The rearrangement joins TRBV7-6 to TRBJ2-1, with 8 bases that match TRBD2. The CDR3 consists of 21 residues. V lost 0 bases, J lost 0 bases, and 16 bases stayed unmatched. The germline gives CDR1 SGHVS, CDR2 FNYEAQ. The CDR3 nucleotides read TGTGCCAGCAGCTTAGCCCCGACTAGCGCCGTTCCGTCGAGCTCCTACAATGAGCAGTTCTTC. Translating it yields CASSLAPTSAVPSSSYNEQFF. Combining the CDR3 with reference TRBV7-6 and TRBJ2-1 gives the whole variable domain GAGVSQSPRYKVTKRGQDVALRCDPISGHVSLYWYRQALGQGPEFLTYFNYEAQQDKSGLPNDRFSAERPEGSISTLTIQRTEQRDSAMYRCASSLAPTSAVPSSSYNEQFFGPGTRLTVL.

The V gene is TRBV7-2, the J gene TRBJ1-5; 7 nucleotides agree with TRBD1. The germline CDR1 and CDR2 sequences are SGHTA and FQGNSA. The length of the CDR3 is 15 residues. The trim removed 6 bases at V and 7 bases at J, leaving 12 bases unmatched. The CDR3 protein is CASRRGGGVDQPQHF. Here the CDR3 DNA reads TGTGCCAGCAGGCGAGGAGGGGGCGTCGACCAGCCCCAGCATTTT. Full variable domain (remainder filled in from reference TRBV7-2 and TRBJ1-5): GAGVSQSPSNKVTEKGKDVELRCDPISGHTALYWYRQSLGQGLEFLIYFQGNSAPDKSGLPSDRFSAERTGGSVSTLTIQRTQQEDSAVYLCASRRGGGVDQPQHFGDGTRLSIL.

V gene TRBV19 combines with J gene TRBJ2-7, with 8 bases that match TRBD2. From germline, CDR1 is LNHDA and CDR2 SQIVND (reference sequence). Trimming removed 9 bases from V and 5 bases from J; junction bases left unmatched: 9. The CDR3 runs to 13 residues. The CDR3 protein is CASRRAGGNEQYF. CDR3 DNA sequence: TGTGCCAGCCGACGTGCGGGGGGTAACGAGCAGTACTTC.

J is TRBJ2-7 and V is TRBV29-1; the match to TRBD1 covers 7 bases. V gave up 6 bases and J gave up 2 bases; unmatched junction bases: 4. Per the germline V gene, CDR1 is SQVTM and CDR2 is ANQGSEA. This CDR3 has 12 amino acids. The CDR3 nucleotides read TGCAGCGTCTTGGACAGGCCCTACGAGCAGTACTTC. Amino acid sequence: CSVLDRPYEQYF.

The V and J genes are TRBV18 and TRBJ1-2, with a weak D call TRBD1 (6 bases). The CDR3 is 12 residues long. V was pared by 4 bases and J by 8 bases, with 11 bases between. Germline assignment: CDR1 KGHSH and CDR2 LQKENI. CDR3 residues: CASSLSGDGYTF. DNA for the CDR3: TGTGCCAGCTCACTATCAGGGGACGGCTACACCTTC.

The chain recombines TRBV28 with TRBJ1-2; D remains ambiguous. This CDR3 region has 12 residues. The ends were cut back, 5 bases at V and 8 bases at J, with 12 bases in the middle. The germline gives CDR1 MDHEN, CDR2 SYDVKM. The CDR3: CASSTTPEGYTF. CDR3 sequence (DNA): TGTGCCAGCAGTACCACACCGGAGGGCTACACCTTC.

This clone has a handful of counts. This CDR3 reads CASSLAQGSTGELFF. DNA for the CDR3: TGCGCCAGCAGCTTGGCTCAGGGAAGCACCGGGGAGCTGTTTTTT. The rearrangement links TRBV5-1 to TRBJ2-2; a possible D gene is TRBD1 (5 bases). Germline CDR1 reads SGHRS; CDR2 reads YFSETQ. CDR3 length: 15 residues. V lost 0 bases and J 4 bases, leaving 10 bases between the germline ends. Together with reference TRBV5-1 and TRBJ2-2, the CDR3 gives the full variable domain: KAGVTQTPRYLIKTRGQQVTLSCSPISGHRSVSWYQQTPGQGLQFLFEYFSETQRNKGNFPGRFSGRQFSNSRSEMNVSTLELGDSALYLCASSLAQGSTGELFFGEGSRLTVL.

The chain joins TRBV10-1 to TRBJ2-1; TRBD2 is a possible D gene (6 bases). The CDR3 has 13 amino acids. V was clipped by 6 bases and J by 2 bases, with 8 bases between them. CDR1 is WNHNN and CDR2 is SYGVQD in the germline V gene (reference sequence). The CDR3 DNA reads as TGCGCCAGCAGCTGGGGGGCCTACAATGAGCAGTTCTTC. Encoded protein: CASSWGAYNEQFF.

The chain employs TRBV7-2 and TRBJ2-2; 7 nucleotides match TRBD2. With 0 bases clipped from V and 4 bases from J, the junction kept 8 bases outside the gene matches. CDR1 and CDR2 (germline): SGHTA, FQGNSA. The CDR3 totals 17 residues. CDR3 region: CASSLATTSTGTGELFF. DNA for the CDR3: TGTGCCAGCAGCTTAGCGACGACTAGCACGGGCACCGGGGAGCTGTTTTTT. Filled out from reference TRBV7-2 and TRBJ2-2, the complete variable domain reads GAGVSQSPSNKVTEKGKDVELRCDPISGHTALYWYRQSLGQGLEFLIYFQGNSAPDKSGLPSDRFSAERTGGSVSTLTIQRTQQEDSAVYLCASSLATTSTGTGELFFGEGSRLTVL.

This clone was seen a handful of times. The rearrangement links TRBV25-1 to TRBJ2-7, with a possible D match to TRBD1 (6 bases). CDR3 size: 14 residues. V shed 3 bases and J shed 0 bases, with 9 bases lying between them. Germline values: CDR1 MGHDK, CDR2 SYGVNS. CDR3 loop: CASSDSGDSYEQYF. In DNA form, the CDR3 reads TGTGCCAGCAGTGACTCAGGGGACTCCTACGAGCAGTACTTC.

This rearrangement joins TRBV9 to TRBJ1-2, with TRBD1 matching 8 bases. The germline V gene has CDR1 SGDLS and CDR2 YYNGEE. This CDR3 is built from 13 residues. V shed 4 bases, J shed 3 bases, and the junction held 2 bases outside the gene matches. CDR3 DNA sequence: TGTGCCAGCAGCAGGGGACAGGACTATGGCTACACCTTC. It encodes CASSRGQDYGYTF.

This clone was recorded only once. The J gene is TRBJ2-1, the V gene TRBV5-6; D is undetermined. With 0 bases removed from V and 6 bases from J, the gap between germline ends came to 7 bases. From germline, CDR1 is SGHDT and CDR2 YYEEEE. This CDR3 region has 13 residues. The CDR3 bases are TGTGCCAGCAGCTTGGGGAGTTCCAATGAGCAGTTCTTC. It is translated as CASSLGSSNEQFF. The whole variable domain, filled in from reference TRBV5-6 and TRBJ2-1, reads DAGVTQSPTHLIKTRGQQVTLRCSPKSGHDTVSWYQQALGQGPQFIFQYYEEEERQRGNFPDRFSGHQFPNYSSELNVNALLLGDSALYLCASSLGSSNEQFFGPGTRLTVL.

This sequence joins TRBV19 and TRBJ2-1; D remains unclear. V shed 6 bases and J shed 0 bases, with 12 bases lying between them. This CDR3 is 15 amino acids long. In germline, CDR1 is LNHDA, CDR2 SQIVND (reference sequence). The CDR3 nucleotides are TGTGCCAGTAGCGTTAGCACGAGCTCCTACAATGAGCAGTTCTTC. This translates into CASSVSTSSYNEQFF.

V usage is TRBV5-1 and J usage is TRBJ2-3, with no clear D. The CDR3 has 12 residues. Germline V gene sequence: CDR1 SGHRS, CDR2 YFSETQ. Deletions cut 7 bases from V and 2 bases from J, with 8 bases between. CDR3 DNA: TGCGCCAGCTCAACTAACACAGATACGCAGTATTTT. Translated, it gives CASSTNTDTQYF.

The V gene is TRBV19, the J gene TRBJ2-5; weak D call: TRBD1 (5 bases). Germline V lookup: CDR1 LNHDA, CDR2 SQIVND (reference sequence). The CDR3 has 14 amino acids. Trimming stripped 6 bases from V and 5 bases from J, with 16 bases between. The CDR3 nucleotides read TGTGCCAGTAGGTCCGGACACGGCAGCGAGACCCAGTACTTC. Translation gives CASRSGHGSETQYF.

CDR3 bases: TGTGCCAGCAGTTACTCAGGGACAAGGTACGAGCAGTACTTC. Amino acid sequence: CASSYSGTRYEQYF. V and J are TRBV6-5 and TRBJ2-7; weak D call: TRBD1 (6 bases). V was shortened by 0 bases and J by 4 bases, with 10 bases between the two germline ends. Per the germline V gene, CDR1 is MNHEY and CDR2 is SVGAGI. The CDR3 is 14 residues long.

The V gene is TRBV28, the J gene TRBJ2-5, with D maybe TRBD1 (7 bases). Between the trimmed V and J ends, which lost 2 bases and 2 bases, there was a span of 21 bases. The CDR3 contains 18 residues. Germline-derived CDR1 and CDR2 are MDHEN and SYDVKM. The CDR3 DNA is TGTGCCAGCAGTTTAAAGACAGGGTCGGGGGTTGGACAAGAGACCCAGTACTTC. The encoded protein is CASSLKTGSGVGQETQYF.

J is TRBJ2-5 and V is TRBV5-4, with a weak D call TRBD1 (6 bases). V was cut by 0 bases and J by 4 bases, with 13 bases left in between. The CDR3 totals 15 residues. CDR1 and CDR2 (germline): SGHNT, YYREEE (reference sequence). CDR3 residues: CASSLEDSLGETQYF. CDR3 sequence (DNA): TGTGCCAGCAGCTTGGAGGACAGTTTGGGAGAGACCCAGTACTTC. Filled out from reference TRBV5-4 and TRBJ2-5, the complete variable domain reads ETGVTQSPTHLIKTRGQQVTLRCSSQSGHNTVSWYQQALGQGPQFIFQYYREEENGRGNFPPRFSGLQFPNYSSELNVNALELDDSALYLCASSLEDSLGETQYFGPGTRLLVL.

This clone was observed a single time. The chain combines TRBV4-2 with TRBJ1-2; 8 bases map to TRBD1. Germline CDR1 and CDR2: LGHNA and YNFKEQ. The CDR3 is made up of 14 amino acids. Trimming removed 4 bases from V and 4 bases from J; junction bases left unmatched: 5. CDR3 bases: TGTGCCAGCAGCCGAGGACAGGGATCCTATGGCTACACCTTC. Translation gives CASSRGQGSYGYTF.

This chain connects TRBV28 to TRBJ1-3; D not certain. The CDR3 runs to 12 residues. Germline CDR1 reads MDHEN; CDR2 reads SYDVKM. V was pared by 5 bases and J by 4 bases, with 6 bases between. CDR3 amino acids: CASSPLGNTIYF. The CDR3 nucleotides read TGTGCCAGCAGTCCCCTCGGAAACACCATATATTTT.